These 3 T cell receptor beta chains came from one sample sequenced in a study of blood T cell repertoires in COVID-19. The table came from immunoSEQ multiplex PCR; TCRdb's copy has only in-frame clones and leaves some out. The table shows roughly 250,000 clones, with 75% to 90% occurring only once. Material for sequencing was PBMCs or T cells enriched from blood (not recorded which). Source of these receptors: a middle-aged woman with acute COVID-19.

The rearrangement joins TRBV9 to TRBJ1-1, with D perhaps matching TRBD1 (5 bases). The CDR3 is 14 amino acids. Trimming removed 0 bases at V and 4 bases at J, with 10 bases between. Germline loops: CDR1 SGDLS, CDR2 YYNGEE. CDR3 residues: CASSVVQGITEAFF. As DNA, the CDR3 is TGTGCCAGCAGCGTAGTCCAGGGAATCACTGAAGCTTTCTTT.

This CDR3 is CASSESWGSYGYTF. The CDR3 DNA reads TGTGCCAGCAGTGAAAGTTGGGGCTCCTATGGCTACACCTTC. The chain couples TRBV6-1 to TRBJ1-2, with a tentative D call TRBD1 (5 bases). Germline V gives CDR1 MNHNS, CDR2 SASEGT. V gave up 2 bases and J gave up 4 bases, with 11 bases separating them. This CDR3 region has 14 residues.

The chain couples TRBV3-1 (or the pseudogene TRBV3-2) to TRBJ2-7; D is perhaps TRBD2 (5 bases). This CDR3 spans 14 amino acids. Germline V gene lookup returns CDR1 LGHDT and CDR2 YNNKEL (reference sequence). Trimming left V 2 bases short and J 5 bases short, with 13 bases between. In DNA, the CDR3 is TGTGCCAGCAGCCAAATTTTAGGGAGTAACGAGCAGTACTTC. It specifies CASSQILGSNEQYF.